This TCR beta chain was identified during a study of Graves' ophthalmopathy and Graves' hyperthyroidism. Turning to the study itself: Ahead of any treatment, peripheral blood was obtained at the initial diagnosis.

This clonotype was found many times. As yet, its antigen is unknown. Findings and caveats of the study: Among expanded thyroid clonotypes above 0.001 frequency, most also occurred in blood.

Certain patients were not enrolled. These were patients with other autoimmune diseases, uncontrolled infections, pregnancy or lactation. This CDR3 is 15 amino acids long. The V gene's germline CDR1 is MDHEN and CDR2 SYDVKM. V lost 5 bases to trimming and J lost 3 bases, with 14 bases between them. RNA transcripts were the source from which TCR beta CDR3 regions were amplified. Second-round multiplex PCR came after first-round RT-PCR with HTBI primers. MiXCR, applied by TCRdb to the multiplex PCR reads, yields one record per CDR3 protein. The sample has fewer than 600,000 distinct CDR3 sequences; 13% to 15% are singletons.

Sequencing used blood. V usage is TRBV28 and J usage is TRBJ1-5; D is uncertain. This receptor was obtained from a woman aged 25 to 39 with Graves' ophthalmopathy. The CDR3 DNA reads as TGTGCCAGCAGTGCGGGTGGCAGGCCCAATCAGCCCCAGCATTTT. Translation gives CASSAGGRPNQPQHF.